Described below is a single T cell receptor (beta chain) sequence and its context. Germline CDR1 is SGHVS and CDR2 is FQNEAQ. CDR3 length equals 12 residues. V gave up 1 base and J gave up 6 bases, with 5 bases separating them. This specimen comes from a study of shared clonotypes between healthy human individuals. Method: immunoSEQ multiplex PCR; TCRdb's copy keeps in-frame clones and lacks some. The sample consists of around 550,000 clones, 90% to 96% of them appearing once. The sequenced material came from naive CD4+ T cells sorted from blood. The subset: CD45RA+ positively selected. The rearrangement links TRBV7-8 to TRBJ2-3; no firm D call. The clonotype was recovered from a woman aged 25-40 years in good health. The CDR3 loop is CASSLGLDTQYF. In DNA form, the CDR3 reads TGTGCCAGCAGCTTAGGTTTGGATACGCAGTATTTT.